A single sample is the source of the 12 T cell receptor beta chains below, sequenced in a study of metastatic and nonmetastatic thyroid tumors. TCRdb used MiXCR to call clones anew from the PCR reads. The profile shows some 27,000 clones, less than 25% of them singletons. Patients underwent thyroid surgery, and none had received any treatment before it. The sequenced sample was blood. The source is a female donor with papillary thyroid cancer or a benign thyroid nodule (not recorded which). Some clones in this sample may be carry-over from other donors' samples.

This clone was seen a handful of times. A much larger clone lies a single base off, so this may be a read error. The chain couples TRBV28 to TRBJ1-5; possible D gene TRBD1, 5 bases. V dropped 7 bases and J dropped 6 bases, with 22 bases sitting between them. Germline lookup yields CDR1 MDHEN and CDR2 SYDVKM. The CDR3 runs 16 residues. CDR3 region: CASNASEGRGIQPQHF. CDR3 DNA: TGTGCCAGCAACGCATCGGAGGGACGGGGAATTCAGCCCCAGCATTTT.

As DNA, the CDR3 is TGTGCCAGCAGCTTAGCCACAGCTCGCTCCTACGAGCAGTACTTC. This codes for CASSLATARSYEQYF. The chain recombines TRBV7-2 with TRBJ2-7; D gene uncertain. CDR3 size: 15 residues. V lost 0 bases to trimming and J lost 0 bases, with 9 bases between them. Germline lookup yields CDR1 SGHTA and CDR2 FQGNSA.

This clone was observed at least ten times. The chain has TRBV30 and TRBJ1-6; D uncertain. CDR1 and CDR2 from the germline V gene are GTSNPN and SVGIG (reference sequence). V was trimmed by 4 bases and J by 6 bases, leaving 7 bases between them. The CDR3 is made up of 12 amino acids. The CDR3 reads CAWTWGNSPLHF. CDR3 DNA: TGTGCCTGGACCTGGGGTAATTCACCCCTCCACTTT. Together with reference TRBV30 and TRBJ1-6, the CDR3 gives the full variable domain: SQTIHQWPATLVQPVGSPLSLECTVEGTSNPNLYWYRQAAGRGLQLLFYSVGIGQISSEVPQNLSASRPQDRQFILSSKKLLLSDSGFYLCAWTWGNSPLHFGNGTRLTVT.

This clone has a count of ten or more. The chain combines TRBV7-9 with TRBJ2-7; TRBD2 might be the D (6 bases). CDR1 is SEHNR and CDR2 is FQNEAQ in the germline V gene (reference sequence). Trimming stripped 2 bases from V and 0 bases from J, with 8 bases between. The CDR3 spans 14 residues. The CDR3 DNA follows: TGTGCCAGCAGCTTAACTAGCATCTCCTACGAGCAGTACTTC. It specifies CASSLTSISYEQYF.

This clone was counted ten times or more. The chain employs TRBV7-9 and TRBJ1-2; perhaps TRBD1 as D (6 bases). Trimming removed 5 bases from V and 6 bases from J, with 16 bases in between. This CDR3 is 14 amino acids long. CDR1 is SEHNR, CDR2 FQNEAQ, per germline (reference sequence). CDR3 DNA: TGTGCCAGCAGCAAAACAGGGTCGGTGCATGGCTACACCTTC. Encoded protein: CASSKTGSVHGYTF. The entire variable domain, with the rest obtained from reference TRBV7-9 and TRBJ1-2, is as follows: DTGVSQNPRHKITKRGQNVTFRCDPISEHNRLYWYRQTLGQGPEFLTYFQNEAQLEKSRLLSDRFSAERPKGSFSTLEIQRTEQGDSAMYLCASSKTGSVHGYTFGSGTRLTVV.

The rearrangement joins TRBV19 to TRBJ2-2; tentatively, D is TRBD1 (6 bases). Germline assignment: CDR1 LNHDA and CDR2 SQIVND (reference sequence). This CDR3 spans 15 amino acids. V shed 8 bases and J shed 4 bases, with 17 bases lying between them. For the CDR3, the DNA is TGTGCCAGTGGTAAACAGGGACGGGTCACCGGGGAGCTGTTTTTT. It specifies CASGKQGRVTGELFF.

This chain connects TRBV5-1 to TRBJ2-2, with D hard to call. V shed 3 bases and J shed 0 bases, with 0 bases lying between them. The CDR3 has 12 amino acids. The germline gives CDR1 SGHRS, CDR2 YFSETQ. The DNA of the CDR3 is TGCGCCAGCAGCTCGAACACCGGGGAGCTGTTTTTT. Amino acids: CASSSNTGELFF.

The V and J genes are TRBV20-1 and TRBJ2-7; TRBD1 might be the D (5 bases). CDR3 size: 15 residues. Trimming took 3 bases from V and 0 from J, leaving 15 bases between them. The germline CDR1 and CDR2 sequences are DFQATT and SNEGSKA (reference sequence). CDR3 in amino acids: CSASRDQVSSYEQYF. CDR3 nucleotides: TGCAGTGCTAGCAGGGATCAGGTTAGCTCCTACGAGCAGTACTTC.

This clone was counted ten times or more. In DNA, the CDR3 is TGTGCCAGCAGCCAAGTCACGGACCACAGCAATCAGCCCCAGCATTTT. This gives the protein CASSQVTDHSNQPQHF. The chain has TRBV4-2 and TRBJ1-5; D gene unclear. This CDR3 has 16 residues. CDR1 is LGHNA and CDR2 is YNFKEQ in the germline V gene. V was trimmed by 1 base and J by 1 base, leaving 11 bases between them.

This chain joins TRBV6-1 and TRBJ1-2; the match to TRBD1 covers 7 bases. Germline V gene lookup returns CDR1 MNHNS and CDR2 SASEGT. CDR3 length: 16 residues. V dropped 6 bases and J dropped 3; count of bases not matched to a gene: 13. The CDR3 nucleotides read TGTGCCAGCAGGTCGACAGGGAAGGGTTGGGACTATGGCTACACCTTC. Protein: CASRSTGKGWDYGYTF.

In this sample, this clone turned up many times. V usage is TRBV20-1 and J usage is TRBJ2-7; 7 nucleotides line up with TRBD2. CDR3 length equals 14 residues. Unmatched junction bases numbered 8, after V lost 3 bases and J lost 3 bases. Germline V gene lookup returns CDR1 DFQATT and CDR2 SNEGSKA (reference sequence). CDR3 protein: CSARGAGAVYEQYF. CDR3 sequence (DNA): TGCAGTGCTAGGGGCGCGGGAGCGGTCTACGAGCAGTACTTC.

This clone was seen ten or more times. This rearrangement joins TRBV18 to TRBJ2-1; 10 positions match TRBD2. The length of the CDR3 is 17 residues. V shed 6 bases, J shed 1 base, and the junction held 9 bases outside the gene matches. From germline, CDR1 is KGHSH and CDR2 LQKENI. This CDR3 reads CASSPSSGRKSYNEQFF. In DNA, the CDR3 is TGTGCCAGCTCCCCGAGTAGCGGGAGGAAATCCTACAATGAGCAGTTCTTC. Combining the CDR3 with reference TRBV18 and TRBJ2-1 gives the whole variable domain NAGVMQNPRHLVRRRGQEARLRCSPMKGHSHVYWYRQLPEEGLKFMVYLQKENIIDESGMPKERFSAEFPKEGPSILRIQQVVRGDSAAYFCASSPSSGRKSYNEQFFGPGTRLTVL.